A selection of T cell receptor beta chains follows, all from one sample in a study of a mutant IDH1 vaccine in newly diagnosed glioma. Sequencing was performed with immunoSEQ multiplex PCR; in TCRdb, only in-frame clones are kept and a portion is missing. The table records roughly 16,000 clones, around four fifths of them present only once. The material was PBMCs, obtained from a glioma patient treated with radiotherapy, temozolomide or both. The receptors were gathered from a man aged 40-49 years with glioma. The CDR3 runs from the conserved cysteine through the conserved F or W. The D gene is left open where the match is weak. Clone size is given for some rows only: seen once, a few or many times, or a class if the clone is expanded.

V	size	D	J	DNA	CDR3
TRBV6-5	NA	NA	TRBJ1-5	TGTGCCAGCAGTTACAATAGCAATCAGCCCCAGCATTTT	CASSYNSNQPQHF
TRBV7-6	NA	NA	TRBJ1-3	TGTGCCAGCAGCTTATCGCTTCGAGGGGACGCTGGAAACACCATATATTTT	CASSLSLRGDAGNTIYF
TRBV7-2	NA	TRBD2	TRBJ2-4	TGTGCCAGCAGCTTATCCCTAGCGGAGTCAATAGCCAAAAACATTCAGTACTTC	CASSLSLAESIAKNIQYF
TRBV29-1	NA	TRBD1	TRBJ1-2	TGCAGCGCCCGGACAGGGGGCAGCAATGGCTACACCTTC	CSARTGGSNGYTF
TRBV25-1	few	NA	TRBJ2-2	TGTGCCAGCAGGAAGGAGGGGAACACCGGGGAGCTGTTTTTT	CASRKEGNTGELFF
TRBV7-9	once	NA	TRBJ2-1	TGTGCCAGCAGCCCCCGGGCCGAAGTTGGAAATGAGCAGTTCTTC	CASSPRAEVGNEQFF
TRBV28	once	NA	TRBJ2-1	TGTGCCAGCAAACTAGGGGGTAATGAGCAGTTCTTC	CASKLGGNEQFF
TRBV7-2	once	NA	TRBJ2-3	TGTGCCAGCAGCTTCTCCGGGACCCCCGGGGGTACGCAGTATTTT	CASSFSGTPGGTQYF
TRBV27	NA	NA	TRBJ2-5	TGTGCCAGCAGCTTAGGACCTCAGTGGCAGACCCAGTACTTC	CASSLGPQWQTQYF
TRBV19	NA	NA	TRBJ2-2	TGTGCCAGTACCCCGCCTCCCTTTGACAGAGCAAACACCGGGGAGCTGTTTTTT	CASTPPPFDRANTGELFF
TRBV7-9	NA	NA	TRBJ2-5	TGTGCCAGCAGGGGGCCTGAGACCCAGTACTTC	CASRGPETQYF
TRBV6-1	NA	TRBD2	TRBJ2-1	TGTGCCGCCACCCGGGCGGGGGGGTACAATGAGCAGTTCTTC	CAATRAGGYNEQFF
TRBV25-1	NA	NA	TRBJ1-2	TGTGCCAGCAGTGAACCAGGGGTGAAGGGGGGCTACACCTTC	CASSEPGVKGGYTF
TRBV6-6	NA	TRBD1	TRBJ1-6	TGTGCCAGCAGAGCCGGGACAGGGGGAAATTCACCCCTCCACTTT	CASRAGTGGNSPLHF
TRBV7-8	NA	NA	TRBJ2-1	TGTGCCAGCAGCTTTATGCAGACCCATGAGCAGTTCTTC	CASSFMQTHEQFF
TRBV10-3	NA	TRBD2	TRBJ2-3	TGTGCCATCAGTGAGGGTACCCCTAGCGGCGGGGTAGGTACGCAGTATTTT	CAISEGTPSGGVGTQYF
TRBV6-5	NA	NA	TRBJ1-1	TGTGCCAGCAGGCTTCCACGGACCCTTCGGGAAGCTTTCTTT	CASRLPRTLREAFF
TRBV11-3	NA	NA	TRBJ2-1	TGTGCCAGCAGCCAAATGCGGGGGGCAGGGGGTGAGCAGTTCTTC	CASSQMRGAGGEQFF
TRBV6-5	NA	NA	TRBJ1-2	TGTGCCAGCAGTACGCCTCAGGGGTATGGCTACACCTTC	CASSTPQGYGYTF
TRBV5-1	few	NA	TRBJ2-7	TGCGCCAGCAGCTTGGAGACGATCGGCGAGCAGTACTTC	CASSLETIGEQYF
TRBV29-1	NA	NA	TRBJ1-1	TGCAGCGTTGAGAGCACTGAAGCTTTCTTT	CSVESTEAFF
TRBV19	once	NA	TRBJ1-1	TGTGCCAGCCGGGAGCTCGGGACCACTGAAGCTTTCTTT	CASRELGTTEAFF
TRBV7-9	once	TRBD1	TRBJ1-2	TGTGCCAGCAGTGGGGGACAGGGGTATGGCTACACCTTC	CASSGGQGYGYTF
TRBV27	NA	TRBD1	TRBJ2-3	TGTGCCAGCAGTCCGGACAGGGACAGAACAGATACGCAGTATTTT	CASSPDRDRTDTQYF
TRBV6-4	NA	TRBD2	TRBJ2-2	TGTGCTCACATTCATGTAACTAGCGGGAGAACGACCACCGGGGAGCTGTTTTTT	CAHIHVTSGRTTTGELFF
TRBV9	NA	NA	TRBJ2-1	TGTGCCAGCAGCCCCCGGGACTACAATGAGCAGTTCTTC	CASSPRDYNEQFF
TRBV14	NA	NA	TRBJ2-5	TGTGCCAGCAGCCAGGGGGGGACAGATCTATTCGAAGAGACCCAGTACTTC	CASSQGGTDLFEETQYF
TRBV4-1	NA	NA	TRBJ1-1	TGCGCCAGCAGCCGCGAGGGGGGGACTGAAGCTTTCTTT	CASSREGGTEAFF
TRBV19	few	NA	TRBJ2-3	TGTGCCAGTAGTATAGACTGGACGCAGTATTTT	CASSIDWTQYF
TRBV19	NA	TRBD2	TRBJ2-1	TGTGCCAGTAGTTCTGCGGGAAGGCGGGGAGGGCGGGACAATGAGCAGTTCTTC	CASSSAGRRGGRDNEQFF
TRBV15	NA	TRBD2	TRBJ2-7	TGTGCCACCAGCCGGGAGGCGGGGGTCAACGAGCAGTACTTC	CATSREAGVNEQYF
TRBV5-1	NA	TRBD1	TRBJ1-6	TGCGCCAGCAGCTTGGAACAGGGGGGGTCACCCCTCCACTTT	CASSLEQGGSPLHF
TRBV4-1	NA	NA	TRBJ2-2	TGCGCCAGCAGCCAAGGGGCTAGCGAGGGGGATAAGCTGTTTTTT	CASSQGASEGDKLFF
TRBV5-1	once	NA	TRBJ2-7	TGCGCCAGCAGCTTGGCCGACCAATTCTACGAGCAGTACTTC	CASSLADQFYEQYF
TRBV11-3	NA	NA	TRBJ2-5	TGTGCCAGCAGCTTGGGGGGGCGAGGGCAAGAGACCCAGTACTTC	CASSLGGRGQETQYF
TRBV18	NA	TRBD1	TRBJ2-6	TGTGCCAGCTCACCACGACAGGGGGGGGTCGCGGCCAACGTCCTGACTTTC	CASSPRQGGVAANVLTF
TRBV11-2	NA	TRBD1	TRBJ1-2	TGTGCCAGCAGCTTTGGCAGGGGGCGACGCTTGGAGGGCTACACCTTC	CASSFGRGRRLEGYTF
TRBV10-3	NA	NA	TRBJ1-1	TGTGCCATCAGTGAGGATGTGACCAAAGCTTTCTTT	CAISEDVTKAFF
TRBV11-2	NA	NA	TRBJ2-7	TGTGCCAGCAGCTCAGGGGCGCAGGGGTACGAGCAGTACTTC	CASSSGAQGYEQYF
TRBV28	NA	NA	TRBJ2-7	TGTGCCAGCAGTTTACTAGCGAACCACTACGAGCAGTACTTC	CASSLLANHYEQYF
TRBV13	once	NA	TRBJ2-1	TGTGCCAGCAGCCCACGGGGGGGACAGGGTCGGAATGAGCAGTTCTTC	CASSPRGGQGRNEQFF
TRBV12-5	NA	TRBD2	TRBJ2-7	TGTGCTAGTGGTTTGGTAGTACTAGCGCGGGAGCAGTACTTC	CASGLVVLAREQYF
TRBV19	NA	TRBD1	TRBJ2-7	TGTGCCAGTAGTATCGACCGGGCAGGGGGCCGCGAGCAGTACTTC	CASSIDRAGGREQYF
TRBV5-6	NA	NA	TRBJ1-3	TGTGCCAGCAGCTTGGCCGGGGACAGAAACACCATATATTTT	CASSLAGDRNTIYF
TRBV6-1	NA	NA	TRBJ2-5	TGTGCCAGCCACAGTACACAAGAGACCCAGTACTTC	CASHSTQETQYF
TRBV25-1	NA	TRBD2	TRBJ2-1	TGTGCCAGTGGTTTCGGGACTACACTAACTACAACGTACAATGAGCAGTTCTTC	CASGFGTTLTTTYNEQFF
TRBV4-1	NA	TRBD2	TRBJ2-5	TGCGCCAGCAGCCAAGATTACCTAGCGGGAAGAATCGAGACCCAGTACTTC	CASSQDYLAGRIETQYF
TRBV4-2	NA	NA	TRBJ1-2	TGTGCCAGCAGCCCCAAGGGTCTGGACTATGGCTACACCTTC	CASSPKGLDYGYTF
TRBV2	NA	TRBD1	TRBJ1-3	TGTGCCAGCAGTGGACAGGGGGCTGGAAACACCATATATTTT	CASSGQGAGNTIYF
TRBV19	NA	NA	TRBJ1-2	TGTGCCAGTACCCTGCCGAACTATGGCTACACCTTC	CASTLPNYGYTF
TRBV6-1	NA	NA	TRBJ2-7	TGTGCCAGCAGTGGGGGTCACACCTACGAGCAGTACTTC	CASSGGHTYEQYF
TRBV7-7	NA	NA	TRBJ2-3	TGTGCCAGCAGCTTGTCGGGTTTAGATACGCAGTATTTT	CASSLSGLDTQYF
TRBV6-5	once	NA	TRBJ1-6	TGTGCCAGCAGTTACTCCTCAGGATATAATTCACCCCTCCACTTT	CASSYSSGYNSPLHF
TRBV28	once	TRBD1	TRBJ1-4	TGTGCCAGCAGTCGGCAGGGGGCGGAAAAACTGTTTTTT	CASSRQGAEKLFF
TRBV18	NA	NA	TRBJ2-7	TGTGCCAGCTCACCAGCCAATGGACAAGGGAGTTACGAGCAGTACTTC	CASSPANGQGSYEQYF
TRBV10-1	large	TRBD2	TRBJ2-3	TGCGCCAGCAGTCCAGGACTAGGAAGCACAGATACGCAGTATTTT	CASSPGLGSTDTQYF
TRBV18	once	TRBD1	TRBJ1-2	TGTGCCAGCTCACCAGGACGGGACAGCTATGGCTACACCTTC	CASSPGRDSYGYTF